This T cell receptor (beta chain) was found in a study of T cell changes during pregnancy in multiple sclerosis. The CDR3 loop spans 11 amino acids. From germline, CDR1 is KGHSH and CDR2 LQKENI. V was clipped by 8 bases and J by 8 bases; unmatched bases: 3. TCRdb keeps only in-frame clones here, not all; method: immunoSEQ multiplex PCR. The table lists tens of thousands of clones, around 91% of them singletons. The sequence was obtained from a female donor in good health, enrolled as a control in a pregnancy study. The sample consisted of peripheral blood, taken after pregnancy. This chain links TRBV18 with TRBJ1-1; the match to TRBD1 covers 9 bases. The CDR3 region is CASQGQGEAFF. In DNA, the CDR3 is TGTGCCAGCCAGGGACAGGGCGAAGCTTTCTTT.